The clone carrying this T cell receptor beta chain was recorded many times. Its specificity is not known. Sequenced material consisted of expressed TCRB transcripts (all of the isolated RNA was reverse transcribed). Clones were read by immunoSEQ multiplex PCR, and TCRdb kept only the in-frame ones, dropping some. The data show some 500,000 clones, 9.5% to 12% seen once. Sorting with CD45RO/CCR7/CD25/CD127/CD95/CD27 yielded naive, central memory, regulatory and stem-like memory CD4+ cells. The data are from a study of beta chain features in type 1 diabetes. Study-wide results and caveats: Whether TCRB rearrangement is influenced by HLA type went unresolved here. Type 1 diabetes patients had fewer VDJ junction insertions and more deletions.

The sequence was obtained from a woman aged 18-29 years in good health. Sequencing input: naive CD4+ T cells from blood.

CDR3 bases: TGTGCCTGGAATCAGGCAGGGGGCACCGGGGAGCTGTTTTTT. Translation gives CAWNQAGGTGELFF. The chain couples TRBV30 to TRBJ2-2; 7 nucleotides agree with TRBD1. CDR1 is GTSNPN and CDR2 is SVGIG in the germline V gene (reference sequence). The CDR3 runs to 14 residues. V dropped 4 bases and J dropped 4; count of bases not matched to a gene: 6.